These T cell receptor beta chains were read from a single sample in a study of cytomegalovirus exposure and HLA in healthy donors. TCRdb's table, derived via immunoSEQ multiplex PCR, lists solely in-frame clones and lacks some. The top ten hold approximately 2% of the sample, which has more than 150,000 clones, around 80% seen once. Sequenced: PBMCs. The origin of the receptors is a woman younger than 45 in good health and CMV-seronegative. Each CDR3 is given with its conserved first and last residue. Fields, in order: J gene, D gene, clone size, V gene, CDR3 protein, CDR3 DNA. D genes are given only for firm matches. Clone sizes are given selectively: once, few, many, or a class where the clone is expanded.

>TRBJ1-2|TRBD1|.|TRBV4-3
CASSQARTGGSAAANYGYTF
TGCGCCAGCAGCCAGGCCCGGACAGGGGGCTCTGCCGCCGCTAACTATGGCTACACCTTC
>TRBJ2-3|.|.|TRBV4-2
CASSQTPGHLTDTQYF
TGTGCCAGCAGCCAGACACCGGGACATCTCACAGATACGCAGTATTTT
>TRBJ1-2|TRBD1|.|TRBV30
CAWSTGDSYGYTF
TGTGCCTGGAGTACAGGGGATAGCTATGGCTACACCTTC
>TRBJ2-3|.|few|TRBV5-5
CASSSRGADTQYF
TGTGCCAGCAGCAGCAGGGGGGCAGATACGCAGTATTTT
>TRBJ1-1|.|.|TRBV5-1
CASSFEVGNTEAFF
TGCGCCAGCAGCTTTGAAGTGGGCAACACTGAAGCTTTCTTT
>TRBJ2-7|TRBD1|.|TRBV19
CASRKYGTGPYEQYF
TGTGCCAGCCGAAAATACGGGACAGGGCCCTACGAGCAGTACTTC
>TRBJ2-5|.|few|TRBV5-1
CASSLGTSFGETQYF
TGCGCCAGCAGCTTGGGGACTTCTTTCGGAGAGACCCAGTACTTC
>TRBJ2-7|.|.|TRBV4-2
CASSQEQSGTDRTYEQYF
TGTGCCAGCAGCCAAGAACAGAGCGGGACTGACAGGACCTACGAGCAGTACTTC
>TRBJ2-7|.|.|TRBV7-9
CASSHRQDEQYF
TGTGCCAGCAGCCATCGACAGGACGAGCAGTACTTC
>TRBJ2-3|.|.|TRBV27
CASSEVGRSTDTQYF
TGTGCCAGCAGCGAAGTGGGCAGGAGCACAGATACGCAGTATTTT
>TRBJ2-7|TRBD1|.|TRBV18
CASSPGQPISYEQYF
TGTGCCAGCTCACCGGGACAGCCGATCTCCTACGAGCAGTACTTC
>TRBJ1-2|.|few|TRBV4-2
CASSHIRGGLYGYTF
TGTGCCAGCAGCCACATCCGAGGAGGGCTCTATGGCTACACCTTC
>TRBJ1-6|.|.|TRBV27
CASSQFGANSPLHF
TGTGCCAGCAGCCAGTTTGGGGCTAATTCACCCCTCCACTTT
>TRBJ1-2|.|.|TRBV2
CASSAGAIYGYTF
TGTGCCAGCAGTGCGGGAGCTATCTATGGCTACACCTTC
>TRBJ2-7|.|.|TRBV7-2
CASSFSPGTAPYEQYF
TGTGCCAGCAGCTTCTCTCCCGGGACTGCCCCCTACGAGCAGTACTTC
>TRBJ1-4|TRBD1|.|TRBV7-9
CASSPGQGREKLFF
TGTGCCAGCAGCCCTGGACAGGGGCGGGAAAAACTGTTTTTT
>TRBJ2-1|TRBD2|.|TRBV29-1
CSVESGGAGVPAYNEQFF
TGCAGCGTTGAAAGCGGGGGGGCGGGTGTTCCCGCCTACAATGAGCAGTTCTTC
>TRBJ1-1|.|.|TRBV19
CASSIQGANTEAFF
TGTGCCAGTAGTATACAGGGTGCGAACACTGAAGCTTTCTTT
>TRBJ2-1|.|few|TRBV10-2
CARGHFEFF
TGCGCCAGGGGACATTTCGAGTTCTTC
>TRBJ2-3|.|.|TRBV5-1
CASSLGAGADTQYF
TGCGCCAGCAGCTTGGGTGCGGGGGCGGATACGCAGTATTTT
>TRBJ1-2|.|once|TRBV6-5
CASSYSSGNGYTF
TGTGCCAGCAGTTACTCGAGCGGCAATGGCTACACCTTC
>TRBJ1-4|.|.|TRBV9
CASSVATGLGEKLFF
TGTGCCAGCAGCGTAGCCACAGGTCTGGGTGAAAAACTGTTTTTT
>TRBJ1-6|.|.|TRBV30
CAWSRQGDSPLHF
TGTGCCTGGAGTAGGCAGGGCGATTCACCCCTCCACTTT
>TRBJ1-6|.|.|TRBV6-1
CASSTTENSPLHF
TGTGCCAGCAGTACGACTGAGAATTCACCCCTCCACTTT
>TRBJ2-5|TRBD2|.|TRBV6-6
CASSPSWTSGQETQYF
TGTGCCAGCAGTCCAAGTTGGACTAGCGGACAAGAGACCCAGTACTTC
>TRBJ2-7|TRBD2|.|TRBV7-2
CASSLASGGQTYEQYF
TGTGCCAGCAGCTTAGCTAGCGGGGGACAAACCTACGAGCAGTACTTC